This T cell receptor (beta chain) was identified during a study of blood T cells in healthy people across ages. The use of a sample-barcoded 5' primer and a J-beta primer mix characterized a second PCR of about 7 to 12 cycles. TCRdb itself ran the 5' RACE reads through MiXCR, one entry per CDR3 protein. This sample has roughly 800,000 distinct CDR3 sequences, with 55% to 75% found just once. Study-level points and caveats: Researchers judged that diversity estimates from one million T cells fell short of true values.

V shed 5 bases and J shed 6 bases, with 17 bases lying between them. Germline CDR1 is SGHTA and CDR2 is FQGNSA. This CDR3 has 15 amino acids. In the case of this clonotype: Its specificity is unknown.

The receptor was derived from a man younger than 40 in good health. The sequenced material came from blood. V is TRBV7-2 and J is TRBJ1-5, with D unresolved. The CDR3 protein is CASSPSSGNGQPQHF. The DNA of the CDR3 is TGTGCCAGCAGCCCCTCCAGTGGAAATGGTCAGCCCCAGCATTTT.